This TCR beta chain is drawn from a study of cytomegalovirus exposure and HLA in healthy donors. Study-level results: A later analysis linked some 17,000 TCR beta sequences to HLA alleles at 0.05 false discovery rate. In vitro testing confirmed a few CMV-associated chains as specific for CMV antigens.

As to this clone: Its antigen remains unknown. Within the sample, other DNA sequences also encode this same CDR3.

It was with 60 Vbeta and 13 Jbeta primers that the PCR ran. Here immunoSEQ multiplex PCR was the method, and the copy in TCRdb shows in-frame clones only, minus some. The repertoire holds 80,000 to 100,000 clones, around 84% seen once, with about 9.4% in the top ten. This CDR3 has 11 amino acids. The V and J ends lost 7 bases and 2 bases respectively, with 5 bases between them. Germline V gene sequence: CDR1 MNHEY, CDR2 SVGAGI. Unrecorded immune exposure was likely among donors, who were nominally healthy when sampled. The sequenced sample was PBMCs. This receptor was obtained from a human donor in good health. The chain has TRBV6-5 and TRBJ1-1; D not resolved. This chain's CDR3 is CASTGNTEAFF. The DNA of the CDR3 is TGTGCCAGCACAGGCAACACTGAAGCTTTCTTT.